Shown below are 9 T cell receptor beta chains from a single sample sequenced in a study of post-analysis software for immune sequencing data. The library was made from cDNA and included unique molecular identifiers. TCRdb reanalysed the PCR reads using MiXCR and keeps one entry per CDR3 protein. The sample holds 600,000 to 700,000 distinct CDR3 sequences, approximately 59% seen once. Study-level findings and limits: Patients carried five TRBV segments more frequently than controls did, and TRBV5-6, TRBV5-1 and TRBV20-1 were among them.

No antigen has been identified for these receptors. Sequenced input: blood. These receptors were collected from a girl under 10 years old with multiple sclerosis.

A few counts support this clonotype. The V gene is TRBV5-6, the J gene TRBJ2-5, with D possibly TRBD2 on 6 matching bases. Per germline, CDR1 SGHDT and CDR2 YYEEEE. Trimming left V 0 bases short and J 6 bases short, with 12 bases between. CDR3 length: 14 residues. The CDR3 protein is CASSLASGEKTQYF. The CDR3 coding sequence is TGTGCCAGCAGCTTGGCGTCGGGAGAAAAGACCCAGTACTTC.

The gene calls are TRBV5-6 and TRBJ2-1; D possibly uses TRBD1 or TRBD2 (6 bases each). The germline CDR1 and CDR2 sequences are SGHDT and YYEEEE. With 0 bases removed from V and 15 bases from J, the gap between germline ends came to 22 bases. CDR3 length: 15 amino acids. CDR3 sequence: CASSLGGGRTTGGFF. CDR3 in DNA: TGTGCCAGCAGCTTGGGAGGGGGGCGTACTACCGGTGGGTTCTTC.

J is TRBJ1-1 and V is TRBV7-2, with a possible D match to TRBD1 (6 bases). V dropped 6 bases and J dropped 2 bases, with 13 bases sitting between them. This CDR3 is built from 14 residues. In germline, CDR1 is SGHTA, CDR2 FQGNSA. This chain's CDR3 is CASSLTQGNTEAFF. The CDR3 DNA is TGTGCCAGCAGTTTAACACAGGGTAACACTGAAGCTTTCTTT.

The chain employs TRBV7-2 and TRBJ2-3; D remains ambiguous. CDR1 SGHTA and CDR2 FQGNSA come from the germline V gene. V was pared by 2 bases and J by 4 bases, with 10 bases between. The CDR3 has 14 residues. The CDR3 region is CASSLIGPSDTQYF. The CDR3 DNA is TGTGCCAGCAGCTTAATCGGCCCGTCAGATACGCAGTATTTT.

This chain links TRBV12-3 or TRBV12-4 with TRBJ2-1; D may be TRBD1 (5 bases). With 6 bases removed from V and 5 bases from J, the gap between germline ends came to 11 bases. The CDR3 contains 13 residues. CDR3 DNA: TGTGCCAGCAGACGACAGTTTAACAATGAGCAGTTCTTC. As protein: CASRRQFNNEQFF.

This chain links TRBV5-6 with TRBJ2-1; tentatively, D is TRBD2 (6 bases). The germline gives CDR1 SGHDT, CDR2 YYEEEE. Between the trimmed V and J ends, which lost 4 bases and 12 bases, there was a span of 20 bases. The CDR3 is 14 residues long. CDR3 sequence: CASSGGIGTDTQFF. The CDR3 DNA reads as TGTGCCAGCAGCGGGGGGATCGGCACAGATACGCAGTTCTTC.

The V call is TRBV7-2, the J call TRBJ2-1, with 13 bases fitting TRBD2. CDR1 is SGHTA and CDR2 is FQGNSA in the germline V gene. V trimming: 1 base; J trimming: 0 bases; junction bases outside the gene matches: 9. The CDR3 spans 20 residues. CDR3 sequence reads: CASSLGGRLAGGSSYNEQFF. The CDR3 region has the DNA TGTGCCAGCAGCTTAGGGGGTAGACTAGCGGGGGGTTCCTCCTACAATGAGCAGTTCTTC. Based on the CDR3 plus reference TRBV7-2 and TRBJ2-1, the full variable domain is GAGVSQSPSNKVTEKGKDVELRCDPISGHTALYWYRQSLGQGLEFLIYFQGNSAPDKSGLPSDRFSAERTGGSVSTLTIQRTQQEDSAVYLCASSLGGRLAGGSSYNEQFFGPGTRLTVL.

In this sample, this clonotype turned up a few times. The genes are TRBV10-3 and TRBJ2-7; 12 bases line up with TRBD1. Germline V gives CDR1 ENHRY, CDR2 SYGVKD. Trimming took 8 bases from V and 5 from J; bases not matched to a gene: 10. CDR3 size: 15 residues. The CDR3 is CAISETGTGGHEQYF. CDR3 nucleotide sequence: TGTGCCATCTCAGAAACCGGGACAGGGGGCCACGAGCAGTACTTC.

This chain uses TRBV29-1 with TRBJ1-2; D is possibly TRBD1 (6 bases). The CDR3 sequence is 14 residues long. Germline CDR1 reads SQVTM; CDR2 reads ANQGSEA. Trimming stripped 6 bases from V and 4 bases from J, with 18 bases between. The CDR3 region is CSVVGQLFGYGYTF. The CDR3 DNA reads TGCAGCGTCGTCGGACAGCTCTTTGGCTATGGCTACACCTTC.